The rows below give T cell receptor beta chains drawn from one sample of a study of CD8 T cells in ankylosing spondylitis. MiXCR, run by TCRdb on the 5' RACE reads, gives a single entry per CDR3 protein. This table holds 250,000 to 300,000 distinct CDR3 sequences, over 15% found once. Specimen: blood, either unsorted or a sorted T cell fraction (not recorded which). The receptor source for this set is a male donor with ankylosing spondylitis or in good health (not recorded which). The CDR3 runs from the conserved cysteine through the conserved F or W. The D gene is left open where the match is weak. Only part of the rows carry a size: once, few, many, or a class if the clone is expanded.

CDR3 DNA,CDR3 protein,V gene,clone size,D gene,J gene
TGTGCCAGCAGCGTAGTGGACGGGAGTCGTGATGAGCAGTTCTTC,CASSVVDGSRDEQFF,TRBV9,NA,NA,TRBJ2-1
TGCGCCAGCAGCCAACAGGACCTCGGACTGGAAGCTTTCTTT,CASSQQDLGLEAFF,TRBV4-1,few,NA,TRBJ1-1
TGCGCCAGCAGCTTCCTAGCGTCCACCGGGGAGCTGTTTTTT,CASSFLASTGELFF,TRBV5-1,few,NA,TRBJ2-2
TGTGCCAGCTCGACAAGGAGGAGAGGGGGCCCGCACAATGAGCAGTTCTTC,CASSTRRRGGPHNEQFF,TRBV18,few,TRBD1,TRBJ2-1
TGTGCCAGCAGCTTAGTCCGCGGGGGGGCAGTGAACACCGGGGAGCTGTTTTTT,CASSLVRGGAVNTGELFF,TRBV11-1,NA,TRBD2,TRBJ2-2
TGTGCCAGCAGTAGGGCCCGAAATCAGCCCCAGCATTTT,CASSRARNQPQHF,TRBV6-1,NA,NA,TRBJ1-5
TGCGCCAGCAGCCAAGGGGGGACACCTAAAGAGACCCAGTACTTC,CASSQGGTPKETQYF,TRBV4-1,many,NA,TRBJ2-5
TGTGCCAGCAGTTCGAATGGGGGACTGCAAGAGACCCAGTACTTC,CASSSNGGLQETQYF,TRBV27,NA,NA,TRBJ2-5
TGCAGTGCTAGAGATTGGAGTAGTCAGCCCCAGCATTTT,CSARDWSSQPQHF,TRBV20-1,few,NA,TRBJ1-5
TGTGCCACCAGCGCAGGACAGGCCGATAGCACAGATACGCAGTATTTT,CATSAGQADSTDTQYF,TRBV15,many,TRBD1,TRBJ2-3
TGTGCCAGCAGAAAAGGGTCTAGCAATCAGCCCCAGCATTTT,CASRKGSSNQPQHF,TRBV12-3/TRBV12-4,NA,NA,TRBJ1-5
TGCGCCAGCAGCTGGCCGCAGGAAGAAGCGGGGGAAACCGGGGAGCTGTTTTTT,CASSWPQEEAGETGELFF,TRBV5-1,NA,TRBD2,TRBJ2-2
TGTGCCACCAGCGAGGGGACCCTGGGCACCGGGGAGCTGTTTTTT,CATSEGTLGTGELFF,TRBV15,NA,NA,TRBJ2-2
TGTGCCAGCAGCTTAGGGTACTCGGGGGGTACGCAGTATTTT,CASSLGYSGGTQYF,TRBV11-2,many,TRBD2,TRBJ2-3
TGTGCCAGCAGCCAAGAGCCGCCCAGCTCATATAGCAATCAGCCCCAGCATTTT,CASSQEPPSSYSNQPQHF,TRBV3-1,NA,NA,TRBJ1-5
TGTGCCAGCAGCTTGGCATCGTTGTCAGGGAACACTGAAGCTTTCTTT,CASSLASLSGNTEAFF,TRBV5-6,few,NA,TRBJ1-1